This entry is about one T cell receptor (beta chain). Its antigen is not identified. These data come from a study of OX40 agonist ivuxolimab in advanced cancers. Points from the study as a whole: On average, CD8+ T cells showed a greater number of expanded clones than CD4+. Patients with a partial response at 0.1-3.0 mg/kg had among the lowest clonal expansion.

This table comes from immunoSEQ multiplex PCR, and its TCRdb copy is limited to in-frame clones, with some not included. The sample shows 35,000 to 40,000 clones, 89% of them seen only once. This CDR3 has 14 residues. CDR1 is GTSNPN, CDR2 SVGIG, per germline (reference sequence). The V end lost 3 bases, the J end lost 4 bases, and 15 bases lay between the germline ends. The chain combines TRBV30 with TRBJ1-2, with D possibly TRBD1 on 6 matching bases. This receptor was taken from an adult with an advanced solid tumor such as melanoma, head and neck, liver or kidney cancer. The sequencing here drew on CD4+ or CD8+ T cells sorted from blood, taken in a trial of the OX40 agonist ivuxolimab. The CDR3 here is CAWSPGAGSYGYTF. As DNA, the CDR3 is TGTGCCTGGAGCCCAGGGGCGGGGTCCTATGGCTACACCTTC.